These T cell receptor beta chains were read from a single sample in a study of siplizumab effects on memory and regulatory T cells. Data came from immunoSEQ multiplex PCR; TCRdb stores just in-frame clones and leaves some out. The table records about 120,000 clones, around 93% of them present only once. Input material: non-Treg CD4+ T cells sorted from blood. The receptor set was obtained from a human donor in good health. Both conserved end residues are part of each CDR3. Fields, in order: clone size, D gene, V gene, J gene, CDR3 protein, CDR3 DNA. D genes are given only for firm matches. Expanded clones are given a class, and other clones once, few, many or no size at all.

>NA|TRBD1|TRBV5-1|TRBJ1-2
CASSTDRVEGYTF
TGCGCCAGCAGCACCGACAGGGTCGAAGGCTACACCTTC
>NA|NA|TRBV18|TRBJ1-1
CASLSSLNTEAFF
TGTGCCAGCCTAAGTTCCCTGAACACTGAAGCTTTCTTT
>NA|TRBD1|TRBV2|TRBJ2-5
CASSRATGKETQYF
TGTGCCAGCAGTCGTGCGACAGGGAAAGAGACCCAGTACTTC
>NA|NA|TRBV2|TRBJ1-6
CASSEEGLGNSPLHF
TGTGCCAGCAGTGAGGAGGGGTTGGGAAATTCACCCCTCCACTTT
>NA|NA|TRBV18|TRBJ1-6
CASSPPGLDNSPLHF
TGTGCCAGCTCACCACCGGGACTTGATAATTCACCCCTCCACTTT
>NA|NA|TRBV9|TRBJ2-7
CASSAVTGLGGEQYF
TGTGCCAGCAGCGCAGTGACAGGTCTTGGGGGGGAGCAGTACTTC
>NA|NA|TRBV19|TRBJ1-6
CASNTPTEVYSPLHF
TGTGCCAGTAATACCCCAACAGAAGTTTATTCACCCCTCCACTTT
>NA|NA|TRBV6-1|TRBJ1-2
CASSEPPGGYTF
TGTGCCAGCAGTGAACCGCCGGGGGGCTACACCTTC
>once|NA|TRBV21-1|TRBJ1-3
CASRDNRVFVGNTIYF
TGTGCCAGCAGAGATAACAGGGTCTTCGTTGGAAACACCATATATTTT
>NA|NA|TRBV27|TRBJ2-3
CASSSSLERYF
TGTGCCAGCAGTTCTTCTTTGGAAAGGTATTTT
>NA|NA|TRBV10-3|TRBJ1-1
CAIKHGNTEAFF
TGTGCCATCAAACACGGGAACACTGAAGCTTTCTTT
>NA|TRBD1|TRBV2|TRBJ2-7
CATGTGVHEQYF
TGTGCCACCGGGACAGGGGTTCACGAGCAGTACTTC
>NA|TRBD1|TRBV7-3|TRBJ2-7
CASSLVSGQGRF
TGTGCCAGCAGCTTAGTGTCAGGACAGGGTCGCTTC
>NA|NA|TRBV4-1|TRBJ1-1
CASSLLGAGFSTEAFF
TGCGCCAGCAGCCTTCTGGGGGCAGGGTTCAGCACTGAAGCTTTCTTT
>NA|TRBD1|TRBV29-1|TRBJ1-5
CSVATGSGQPQHF
TGCAGCGTCGCGACAGGGAGTGGGCAGCCCCAGCATTTT
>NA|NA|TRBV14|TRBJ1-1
CASSQAGPMNTEAFF
TGTGCCAGCAGCCAAGCGGGACCGATGAACACTGAAGCTTTCTTT
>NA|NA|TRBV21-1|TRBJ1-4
CASFPDRHDEKLFF
TGTGCCAGCTTTCCCGACAGGCACGATGAAAAACTGTTTTTT
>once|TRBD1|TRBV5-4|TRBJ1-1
CASRAGQGAIEAFF
TGTGCCAGCAGGGCGGGACAGGGGGCTATTGAAGCTTTCTTT
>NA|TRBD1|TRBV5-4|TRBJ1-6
CASSSGQLNSPLHF
TGTGCCAGCAGCTCGGGACAGCTTAATTCACCCCTCCACTTT
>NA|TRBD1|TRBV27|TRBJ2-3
CASRSETGGPDTQYF
TGTGCCAGCAGGTCGGAAACAGGGGGCCCAGATACGCAGTATTTT
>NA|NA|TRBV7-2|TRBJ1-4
CASSSLNEKLFF
TGTGCCAGCAGCTCGCTCAATGAAAAACTGTTTTTT
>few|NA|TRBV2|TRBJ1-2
CASSETSQARNYGYTF
TGTGCCAGCAGTGAAACTTCACAGGCCCGTAACTATGGCTACACCTTC
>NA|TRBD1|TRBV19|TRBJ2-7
CASSATGDYEQYF
TGTGCCAGTAGCGCGACAGGGGATTACGAGCAGTACTTC
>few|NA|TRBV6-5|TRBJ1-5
CASKPDSRILPQHF
TGTGCCAGCAAACCGGACAGTAGGATTCTGCCCCAGCATTTT
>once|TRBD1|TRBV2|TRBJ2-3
CASSAGTGSTDTQYF
TGTGCCAGCAGTGCAGGGACAGGGAGTACGGATACGCAGTATTTT
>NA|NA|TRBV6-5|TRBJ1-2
CASRSDGTFYYGYTF
TGTGCCAGCAGATCCGACGGGACGTTTTACTATGGCTACACCTTC
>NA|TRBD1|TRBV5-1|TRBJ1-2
CASREGGSLSGYTF
TGCGCCAGCCGCGAAGGGGGCAGCCTGTCCGGCTACACCTTC
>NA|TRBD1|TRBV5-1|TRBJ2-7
CASTQGVEQYF
TGCGCCAGCACACAGGGGGTCGAGCAGTACTTC
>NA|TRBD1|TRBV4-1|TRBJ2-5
CASSQVQGAKTQYF
TGCGCCAGCAGCCAAGTACAGGGGGCAAAGACCCAGTACTTC
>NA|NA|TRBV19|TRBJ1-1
CASSTRWGFTEAFF
TGTGCCAGTAGTACCCGGTGGGGGTTCACTGAAGCTTTCTTT
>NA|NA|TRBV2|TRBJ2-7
CASSRQVYEQYF
TGTGCCAGCAGTAGGCAGGTCTACGAGCAGTACTTC
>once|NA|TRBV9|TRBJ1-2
CASSAGATTMSNYGYTF
TGTGCCAGCAGCGCGGGCGCTACTACCATGTCTAACTATGGCTACACCTTC
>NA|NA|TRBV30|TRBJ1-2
CAWSKVQGFGYTF
TGTGCCTGGAGTAAGGTACAGGGCTTTGGCTACACCTTC
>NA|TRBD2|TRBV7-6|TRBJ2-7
CASSFSSGGTEQYF
TGTGCCAGCAGCTTTTCTAGCGGGGGGACCGAGCAGTACTTC
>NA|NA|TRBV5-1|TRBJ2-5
CASSRSTLTQETQYF
TGCGCCAGCAGCAGATCGACACTGACCCAAGAGACCCAGTACTTC
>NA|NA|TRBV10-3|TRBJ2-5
CAISEGAGGKTQYF
TGTGCCATCAGTGAGGGGGCAGGAGGGAAGACCCAGTACTTC
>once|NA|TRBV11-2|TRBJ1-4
CASSPGLGEKLFF
TGTGCCAGCAGCCCGGGTCTGGGTGAAAAACTGTTTTTT
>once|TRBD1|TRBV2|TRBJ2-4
CASSGDRKLAKNIQYF
TGTGCCAGCAGTGGGGACAGGAAGTTAGCCAAAAACATTCAGTACTTC
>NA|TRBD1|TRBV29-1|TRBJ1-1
CSVEGGQEAFF
TGCAGCGTTGAAGGGGGACAGGAAGCTTTCTTT
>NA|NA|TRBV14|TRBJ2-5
CASSQNPAIGGGTQYF
TGTGCCAGCAGCCAAAACCCCGCGATTGGGGGCGGGACCCAGTACTTC
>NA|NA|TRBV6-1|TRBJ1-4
CAARGANNEKLFF
TGTGCCGCCAGAGGGGCGAATAATGAAAAACTGTTTTTT
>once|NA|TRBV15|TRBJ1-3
CATSRDRLQGNTIYF
TGTGCCACCAGCAGAGATAGGCTGCAAGGAAACACCATATATTTT
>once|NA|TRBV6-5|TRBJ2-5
CASRLSGQETQYF
TGTGCCAGCAGATTAAGCGGACAAGAGACCCAGTACTTC
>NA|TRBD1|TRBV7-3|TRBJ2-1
CASSPGTGSNNEQFF
TGTGCCAGCAGCCCCGGGACAGGGTCTAACAATGAGCAGTTCTTC
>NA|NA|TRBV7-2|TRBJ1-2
CASSLVPGSNYGYTF
TGTGCCAGCAGCTTAGTCCCCGGGTCTAACTATGGCTACACCTTC
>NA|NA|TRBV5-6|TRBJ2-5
CASSLGSGFGETQYF
TGTGCCAGCAGCTTGGGTTCGGGGTTTGGAGAGACCCAGTACTTC
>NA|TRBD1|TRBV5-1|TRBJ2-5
CASSRTGPETQYF
TGCGCCAGCAGTCGGACAGGTCCGGAGACCCAGTACTTC
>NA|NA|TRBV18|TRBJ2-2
CASSQGLHNTGELFF
TGTGCCAGCTCACAGGGACTTCATAACACCGGGGAGCTGTTTTTT
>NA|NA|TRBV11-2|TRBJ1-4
CASSTQGPEVEKLFF
TGTGCCAGCAGCACACAGGGACCCGAGGTAGAAAAACTGTTTTTT
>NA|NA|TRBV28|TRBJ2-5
CASARGETQYF
TGTGCCAGCGCTAGAGGAGAGACCCAGTACTTC
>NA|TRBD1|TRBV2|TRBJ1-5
CASSAGRSDRGGRRPQHF
TGTGCCAGCAGCGCCGGCCGAAGTGACAGGGGGGGTAGGCGGCCCCAGCATTTT
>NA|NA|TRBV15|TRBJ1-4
CATKPTSTNEKLFF
TGTGCCACCAAACCAACTTCTACGAATGAAAAACTGTTTTTT
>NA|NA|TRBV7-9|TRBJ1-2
CASSLVSGRMDYGYTF
TGTGCCAGCAGCTTAGTATCCGGCAGGATGGACTATGGCTACACCTTC
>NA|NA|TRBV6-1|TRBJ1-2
CAIRKNPDPNYGYTF
TGTGCCATCAGAAAAAACCCCGATCCTAACTATGGCTACACCTTC
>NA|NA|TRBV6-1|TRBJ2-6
CASSVRLGQAVTGANVLTF
TGTGCCAGCAGTGTCCGATTGGGACAAGCAGTTACGGGGGCCAACGTCCTGACTTTC
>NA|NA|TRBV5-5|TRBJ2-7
CASSQWGLNYEQYF
TGTGCCAGCAGCCAGTGGGGACTTAACTACGAGCAGTACTTC